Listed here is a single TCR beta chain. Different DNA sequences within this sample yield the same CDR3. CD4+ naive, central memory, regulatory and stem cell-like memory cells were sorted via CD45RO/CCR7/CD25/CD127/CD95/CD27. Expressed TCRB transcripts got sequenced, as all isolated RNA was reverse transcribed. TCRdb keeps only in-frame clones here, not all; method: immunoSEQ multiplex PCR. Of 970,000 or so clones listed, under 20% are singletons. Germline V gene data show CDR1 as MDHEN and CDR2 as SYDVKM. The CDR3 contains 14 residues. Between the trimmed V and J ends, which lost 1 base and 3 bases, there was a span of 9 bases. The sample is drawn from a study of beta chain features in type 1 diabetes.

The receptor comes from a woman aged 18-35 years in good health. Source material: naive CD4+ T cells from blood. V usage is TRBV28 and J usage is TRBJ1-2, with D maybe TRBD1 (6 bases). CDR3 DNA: TGTGCCAGCAGTTTATCCAGGGGCGACTATGGCTACACCTTC. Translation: CASSLSRGDYGYTF.